The 8 T cell receptor beta chains listed next were all sequenced from one sample in a study of blood T cells in healthy people across ages. Primed by a sample-barcoded 5' primer and a J-beta primer mix, a second PCR proceeded for about 7 to 12 cycles. TCRdb fed the 5' RACE reads into MiXCR, producing one record per CDR3 protein. The sample lists more than 1 million distinct CDR3 sequences, under 45% seen once, with about 20% in the top ten. Sequencing input: blood. These receptors were taken from a woman aged 55-70 years in good health.

This clonotype was recorded a few times. The V and J genes are TRBV12-3 or TRBV12-4 and TRBJ2-1; 10 bases agree with TRBD1. The CDR3 extends over 17 amino acids. V trimming: 5 bases; J trimming: 5 bases; junction bases outside the gene matches: 12. The CDR3 DNA reads TGTGCCAGCAGTCCGACTGGGACAGGGGTGAAGGACAATGAGCAGTTCTTC. It yields the protein CASSPTGTGVKDNEQFF.

The chain links TRBV27 to TRBJ2-1; 7 bases map to TRBD2. Germline values: CDR1 MNHEY, CDR2 SMNVEV (reference sequence). The CDR3 contains 13 residues. Losses at the gene ends were 2 bases for V and 14 bases for J; bases not matched to a gene: 9. CDR3 sequence (DNA): TGTGCCAGCAGTTTAATGGTGACTAGCCGGGAGTTCTTC. Its protein is CASSLMVTSREFF.

This clonotype showed up just a few times. This chain links TRBV4-1 with TRBJ2-5, with D perhaps matching TRBD1 or TRBD2 (6 bases each). The CDR3 runs to 16 residues. The germline V gene has CDR1 MGHRA and CDR2 YSYEKL. V lost 1 base to trimming and J lost 1 base, with 13 bases between them. Here the CDR3 reads CASSQGGGLAQETQYF. The CDR3 coding sequence is TGCGCCAGCAGCCAAGGAGGGGGGCTAGCCCAAGAGACCCAGTACTTC.

Concerning this clonotype: The missing conserved phenylalanine or tryptophan at the end of this CDR3 makes a read error likely. The rearrangement links TRBV28 to TRBJ2-1; perhaps TRBD2 as D (5 bases). Trimming took off 6 bases at V and 6 bases at J, with 12 bases between the two ends. Looked up from germline, CDR1 is MDHEN and CDR2 is SYDVKM. The CDR3 totals 13 residues. The CDR3 sequence is CASRLGSLNEQFL. The DNA for the CDR3 is TGTGCCAGCAGGCTAGGGAGTCTCAATGAGCAGTTCTTA.

The CDR3 DNA is TGCGCCAGCAGTGAATCGGGAGGCGCGCAGTATTTT. This sequence encodes CASSESGGAQYF. V is TRBV10-1 and J is TRBJ2-3, with TRBD2 matching over 7 bases. Germline CDR1 WNHNN, CDR2 SYGVQD (reference sequence). The CDR3 sequence is 12 residues long. J was trimmed by 10 bases and V by 3 bases; bases with no gene match: 4.

As regards this clonotype: One junction end does not reproduce the germline sequence, and a read error may be involved. This chain joins TRBV7-6 and TRBJ2-5; no firm D call. CDR3 length: 14 residues. CDR1 SGHVS and CDR2 FNYEAQ come from the germline V gene. The CDR3 region has the DNA TGTGCCGGCAGCTTACAGACATGGATGGAGACCCAGTACTTC. Translating it yields CAGSLQTWMETQYF.

The chain employs TRBV11-3 and TRBJ2-5; either TRBD1 or TRBD2 may supply D (6 bases each). This CDR3 is 16 amino acids long. From germline, CDR1 is SGHNT and CDR2 YENEEA. With 2 bases removed from V and 9 bases from J, the gap between germline ends came to 22 bases. The CDR3 coding sequence is TGTGCCAGCAGCTTATCTCGGGGGCGACGGGGTAGGTCCCAGTACTTC. Translating it yields CASSLSRGRRGRSQYF. Combining the CDR3 with reference TRBV11-3 and TRBJ2-5 gives the whole variable domain EAGVVQSPRYKIIEKKQPVAFWCNPISGHNTLYWYLQNLGQGPELLIRYENEEAVDDSQLPKDRFSAERLKGVDSTLKIQPAELGDSAVYLCASSLSRGRRGRSQYFGPGTRLLVL.

This chain links TRBV5-1 with TRBJ2-5; 8 bases are a match to TRBD2. The CDR3 contains 15 residues. The junction had 9 bases not matched to a gene; V was cut back by 4 bases and J by 4 bases. Per germline, CDR1 SGHRS and CDR2 YFSETQ. The CDR3 sequence: CASSVLAGPPETQYF. The CDR3 bases are TGCGCCAGCAGCGTATTAGCGGGACCCCCAGAGACCCAGTACTTC.